Below are 22 T cell receptor beta chains sequenced from a single sample in a study of T-cell reconstitution after alpha-beta-depleted transplantation in children. During its preparation, the TCRbeta library received unique molecular identifiers. TCRdb fed the PCR reads into MiXCR, producing one record per CDR3 protein. The table has 250,000 to 300,000 distinct CDR3 sequences, 10% seen once. The specimen was PBMCs, collected before TCRalphabeta/CD19-depleted stem cell transplant. These receptors were obtained from a boy under three years old with acute myeloid leukemia, due to receive a stem cell transplant.

This clonotype was counted a few times. The chain uses TRBV30 and TRBJ1-2, with 9 bases fitting TRBD1. Germline trimming cut 2 bases from V and 3 bases from J; bases unmatched to any gene: 4. This CDR3 region has 14 residues. Per germline, CDR1 GTSNPN and CDR2 SVGIG (reference sequence). In DNA form, the CDR3 reads TGTGCCTGGAGTTCGGGACAGGGCTACTATGGCTACACCTTC. Translated: CAWSSGQGYYGYTF.

This clonotype was recorded a few times. The chain employs TRBV14 and TRBJ1-2, with 8 nucleotides matching TRBD1. V dropped 1 base and J dropped 8; count of bases not matched to a gene: 9. The CDR3 is 15 residues long. Per germline, CDR1 SGHDN and CDR2 FVKESK. CDR3 nucleotide sequence: TGTGCCAGCAGCCAAGCAGGGACAGGCCTCCGGGGCTACACCTTC. It encodes CASSQAGTGLRGYTF.

This clonotype was seen ten or more times. The chain recombines TRBV6-5 with TRBJ1-2; TRBD1 matches at 9 bases. The V gene's germline CDR1 is MNHEY and CDR2 SVGAGI. V lost 4 bases to trimming and J lost 6 bases; unmatched junction nucleotides: 12. This CDR3 contains 16 residues. The CDR3 here is CASSFTGAGTGNGYTF. DNA of the CDR3: TGTGCCAGCAGTTTTACAGGAGCCGGGACAGGGAATGGCTACACCTTC.

This clonotype occurred many times. This chain uses TRBV29-1 with TRBJ1-4, with D hard to call. With 4 bases removed from V and 0 bases from J, the gap between germline ends came to 6 bases. There are 13 residues in the CDR3. Germline V gives CDR1 SQVTM, CDR2 ANQGSEA. CDR3 protein: CSVVVATNEKLFF. The CDR3 DNA is TGCAGCGTTGTTGTGGCAACTAATGAAAAACTGTTTTTT.

The chain carries TRBV12-3 or TRBV12-4 and TRBJ1-5; maybe TRBD1 (5 bases). Trimming removed 8 bases from V and 6 bases from J, with 11 bases in between. The CDR3 is made up of 12 amino acids. The DNA for the CDR3 is TGTGCCAGCCGTACAGGTGGTCAGCCCCAGCATTTT. It codes for CASRTGGQPQHF.

This clonotype was recorded at least ten times. This chain uses TRBV11-2 with TRBJ2-2; TRBD2 agrees at 12 bases. CDR1 and CDR2 (germline): SGHAT, FQNNGV. The CDR3 has 18 residues. J gave up 3 bases and V 0 bases, and 5 bases lay outside the gene matches. The CDR3 here is CASSLDLRLAGDTGELFF. CDR3 DNA: TGTGCCAGCAGCTTAGATCTCCGACTAGCGGGAGACACCGGGGAGCTGTTTTTT.

This clonotype was detected many times. In nucleotides, the CDR3 is TGTGCCAGCAGCACATCCGGGACTAGCGGCAACAATGAGCAGTTCTTC. It yields the protein CASSTSGTSGNNEQFF. The rearrangement joins TRBV7-2 to TRBJ2-1; 11 bases line up with TRBD2. J gave up 5 bases and V 5 bases, and 8 bases lay outside the gene matches. This CDR3 contains 16 residues. Germline CDR1 is SGHTA and CDR2 is FQGNSA.

Many counts were recorded for this clonotype. The chain couples TRBV20-1 to TRBJ2-3; 11 nucleotides agree with TRBD2. The CDR3 has 13 amino acids. J was trimmed by 4 bases and V by 8 bases; bases with no gene match: 5. Germline lookup yields CDR1 DFQATT and CDR2 SNEGSKA (reference sequence). The CDR3 sequence is CSPYSGRADTQYF. For the CDR3, the DNA is TGCAGTCCCTATAGCGGGAGGGCAGATACGCAGTATTTT.

There are a few counts of this clonotype. This chain joins TRBV5-1 and TRBJ2-1, with TRBD2 matching 13 bases. The CDR3 sequence is 22 residues long. Germline lookup yields CDR1 SGHRS and CDR2 YFSETQ. Unmatched junction bases numbered 19, after V lost 0 bases and J lost 4 bases. The CDR3 DNA follows: TGCGCCAGCAGCTTGGCCCTCCATATCACTAGCGGGGGGGCAAAAGGGTACAATGAGCAGTTCTTC. Encoded protein: CASSLALHITSGGAKGYNEQFF.

This clonotype was detected many times. This rearrangement joins TRBV29-1 to TRBJ2-7, with a tentative D call TRBD1 (6 bases). Trimming left V 0 bases short and J 3 bases short, with 12 bases between. From germline, CDR1 is SQVTM and CDR2 ANQGSEA. The CDR3 is 14 residues long. The chain's CDR3 is CSVEETGDFYEQYF. CDR3 in DNA: TGCAGCGTTGAAGAGACAGGTGATTTCTACGAGCAGTACTTC.

In this sample, this clonotype turned up many times. The chain carries TRBV18 and TRBJ1-1, with D hard to call. V lost 6 bases, J lost 5 bases, and 10 bases lay in between. The germline gives CDR1 KGHSH, CDR2 LQKENI. The CDR3 loop spans 12 amino acids. The CDR3 DNA reads TGTGCCAGCTCGCCAACGGATACTGAAGCTTTCTTT. Its translation: CASSPTDTEAFF.

This clonotype was detected a few times. The chain recombines TRBV29-1 with TRBJ2-1; 14 bases are shared with TRBD2. The length of the CDR3 is 17 residues. V lost 6 bases and J lost 0; bases outside the gene matches: 7. Germline V gene data show CDR1 as SQVTM and CDR2 as ANQGSEA. CDR3 DNA sequence: TGCAGCGTCGTGGGACTAGCGGGGGCAGTCTCCTACAATGAGCAGTTCTTC. Protein product: CSVVGLAGAVSYNEQFF.

This clonotype turned up a few times. The gene calls are TRBV29-1 and TRBJ2-4; 7 bases align to TRBD1. CDR3 length: 13 residues. CDR1 SQVTM and CDR2 ANQGSEA come from the germline V gene. Trimming at V came to 6 bases and at J to 3 bases, leaving 5 bases not matched to a gene. Here the CDR3 DNA reads TGCAGCGTGAGACAGGGCGGCAAAAACATTCAGTACTTC. It yields the protein CSVRQGGKNIQYF. Full variable domain (missing parts from reference TRBV29-1 and TRBJ2-4): SAVISQKPSRDICQRGTSLTIQCQVDSQVTMMFWYRQQPGQSLTLIATANQGSEATYESGFVIDKFPISRPNLTFSTLTVSNMSPEDSSIYLCSVRQGGKNIQYFGAGTRLSVL.

In its sample, this clonotype was seen a few times. The rearrangement links TRBV11-2 to TRBJ1-2, with 11 bases fitting TRBD1. The CDR3 has 17 residues. The V and J ends lost 6 bases and 3 bases, in that order; junction bases with no gene match: 12. Germline-derived CDR1 and CDR2 are SGHAT and FQNNGV. CDR3: CASRSWPRTGGDYGYTF. CDR3 nucleotide sequence: TGTGCCAGCAGATCTTGGCCCCGGACAGGGGGCGACTATGGCTACACCTTC.

The chain links TRBV5-1 to TRBJ2-2; tentative D call: TRBD2 (6 bases). The V gene's germline CDR1 is SGHRS and CDR2 YFSETQ. Trimming took off 1 base at V and 5 bases at J, with 12 bases between the two ends. The CDR3 spans 15 residues. The CDR3 sequence: CASSLTSRSTGELFF. The CDR3 DNA is TGCGCCAGCAGCTTGACTAGCAGGAGTACCGGGGAGCTGTTTTTT. Using reference TRBV5-1 and TRBJ2-2 for the parts outside the CDR3, the full variable domain is KAGVTQTPRYLIKTRGQQVTLSCSPISGHRSVSWYQQTPGQGLQFLFEYFSETQRNKGNFPGRFSGRQFSNSRSEMNVSTLELGDSALYLCASSLTSRSTGELFFGEGSRLTVL.

This clonotype has ten or more counts. The CDR3 DNA is TGTGCCAGCAGCCCCCCTTCGGGGCATACCTACGAGCAGTACTTC. Translated, it gives CASSPPSGHTYEQYF. This chain uses TRBV4-2 with TRBJ2-7; D is possibly TRBD1 or TRBD2 (5 bases each). CDR1 and CDR2 (germline): LGHNA, YNFKEQ. This CDR3 contains 15 residues. V was trimmed by 4 bases and J by 2 bases, leaving 15 bases between them.

This clonotype was observed many times. This sequence joins TRBV29-1 and TRBJ1-2, with D unclear. Germline loops: CDR1 SQVTM, CDR2 ANQGSEA. Trimming took 0 bases from V and 8 from J, leaving 16 bases between them. The CDR3 length is 14 residues. Here the CDR3 DNA reads TGCAGCGTTGAAGAAAGGGTCGGGGTTAGGGGCTACACCTTC. Translating it yields CSVEERVGVRGYTF. Using reference TRBV29-1 and TRBJ1-2 for the parts outside the CDR3, the full variable domain is SAVISQKPSRDICQRGTSLTIQCQVDSQVTMMFWYRQQPGQSLTLIATANQGSEATYESGFVIDKFPISRPNLTFSTLTVSNMSPEDSSIYLCSVEERVGVRGYTFGSGTRLTVV.

This clonotype showed up many times. The CDR3 is CASSPRSSYNEQFF. The CDR3 region has the DNA TGTGCCAGCAGCCCCCGGAGCTCCTACAATGAGCAGTTCTTC. This chain connects TRBV13 to TRBJ2-1; no definite D call. V was shortened by 5 bases and J by 0 bases, with 8 bases between the two germline ends. CDR1 and CDR2 from the germline V gene are PRHDT and FYEKMQ (reference sequence). The CDR3 spans 14 residues. The full variable domain, completed using reference TRBV13 and TRBJ2-1, is AAGVIQSPRHLIKEKRETATLKCYPIPRHDTVYWYQQGPGQDPQFLISFYEKMQSDKGSIPDRFSAQQFSDYHSELNMSSLELGDSALYFCASSPRSSYNEQFFGPGTRLTVL.

This clonotype has a count of ten or more. The chain recombines TRBV5-1 with TRBJ2-7, with D possibly matching TRBD1 (6 bases). V was pared by 4 bases and J by 5 bases, with 22 bases between. This CDR3 contains 16 residues. Germline V lookup: CDR1 SGHRS, CDR2 YFSETQ. This chain's CDR3 is CASSPTDRFSIHEQYF. The DNA of the CDR3 is TGCGCCAGCAGCCCTACGGACAGATTTTCTATCCACGAGCAGTACTTC.

This clonotype was detected many times. This rearrangement joins TRBV5-1 to TRBJ2-7, with D perhaps TRBD1 (6 bases). The V gene lost 3 bases and the J gene lost 0 bases, with 13 bases spanning the gap. Germline loops: CDR1 SGHRS, CDR2 YFSETQ. This CDR3 comprises 15 residues. The CDR3 nucleotides read TGCGCCAGCAGCTCCAGGGGTCCTTTCTCCTACGAGCAGTACTTC. Its translation: CASSSRGPFSYEQYF.

This clonotype was observed at least ten times. This sequence joins TRBV5-1 and TRBJ2-7; TRBD2 aligns across 14 bases. Germline loops: CDR1 SGHRS, CDR2 YFSETQ. Trimming cost V 4 bases and J 4 bases; bases outside gene matches: 4. The CDR3 contains 15 residues. The chain's CDR3 is CASSGGLAGGYEQYF. In DNA form, the CDR3 reads TGCGCCAGCAGCGGCGGACTAGCGGGAGGATACGAGCAGTACTTC.

The table lists this clonotype with many counts. The chain recombines TRBV20-1 with TRBJ2-7, with 7 bases fitting TRBD2. This CDR3 spans 14 amino acids. Germline CDR1 reads DFQATT; CDR2 reads SNEGSKA (reference sequence). J lost 3 bases, V lost 1 base, and 6 bases had no gene match. CDR3 sequence (DNA): TGCAGTGCTAGAGGGGAGGGACTCCTCTACGAGCAGTACTTC. Its translation: CSARGEGLLYEQYF.